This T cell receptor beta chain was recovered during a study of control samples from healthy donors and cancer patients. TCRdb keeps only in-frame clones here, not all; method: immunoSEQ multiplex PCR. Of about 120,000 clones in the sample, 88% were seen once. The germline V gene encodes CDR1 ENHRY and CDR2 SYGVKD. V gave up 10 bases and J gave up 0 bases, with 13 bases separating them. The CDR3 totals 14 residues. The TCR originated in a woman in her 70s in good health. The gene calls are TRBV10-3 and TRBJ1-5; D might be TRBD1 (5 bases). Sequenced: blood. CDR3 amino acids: CATRGLNSNQPQHF. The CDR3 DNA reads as TGTGCCACCCGGGGCCTGAATAGCAATCAGCCCCAGCATTTT.